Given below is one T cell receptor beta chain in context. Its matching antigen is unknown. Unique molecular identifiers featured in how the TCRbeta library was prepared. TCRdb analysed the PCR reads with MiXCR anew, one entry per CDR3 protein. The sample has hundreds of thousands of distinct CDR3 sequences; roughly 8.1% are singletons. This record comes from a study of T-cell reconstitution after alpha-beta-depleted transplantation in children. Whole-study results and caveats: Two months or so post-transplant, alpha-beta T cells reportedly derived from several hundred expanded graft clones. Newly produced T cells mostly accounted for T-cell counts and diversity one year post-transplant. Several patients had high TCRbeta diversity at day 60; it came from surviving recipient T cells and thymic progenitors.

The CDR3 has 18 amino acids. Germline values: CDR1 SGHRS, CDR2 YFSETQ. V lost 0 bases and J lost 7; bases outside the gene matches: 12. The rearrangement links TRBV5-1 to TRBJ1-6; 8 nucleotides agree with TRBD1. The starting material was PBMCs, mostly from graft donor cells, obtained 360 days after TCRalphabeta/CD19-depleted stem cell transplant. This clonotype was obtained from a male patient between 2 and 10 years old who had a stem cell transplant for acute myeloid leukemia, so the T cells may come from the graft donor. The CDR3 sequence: CASSLGVIAGGGNSPLHF. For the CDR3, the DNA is TGCGCCAGCAGCTTGGGCGTGATCGCAGGGGGCGGAAATTCACCCCTCCACTTT.